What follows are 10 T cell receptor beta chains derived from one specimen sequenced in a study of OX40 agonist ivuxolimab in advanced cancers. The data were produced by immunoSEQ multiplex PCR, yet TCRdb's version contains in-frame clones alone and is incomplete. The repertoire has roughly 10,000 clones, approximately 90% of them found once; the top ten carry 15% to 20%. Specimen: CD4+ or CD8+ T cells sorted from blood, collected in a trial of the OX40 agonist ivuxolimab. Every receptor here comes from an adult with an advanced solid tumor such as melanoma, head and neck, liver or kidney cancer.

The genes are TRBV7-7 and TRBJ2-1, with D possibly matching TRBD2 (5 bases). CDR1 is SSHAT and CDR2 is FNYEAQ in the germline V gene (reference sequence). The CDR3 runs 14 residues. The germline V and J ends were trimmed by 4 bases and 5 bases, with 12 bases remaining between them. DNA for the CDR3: TGTGCCAGCAGCTCCGGACTTGCGGACAATGAGCAGTTCTTC. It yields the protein CASSSGLADNEQFF.

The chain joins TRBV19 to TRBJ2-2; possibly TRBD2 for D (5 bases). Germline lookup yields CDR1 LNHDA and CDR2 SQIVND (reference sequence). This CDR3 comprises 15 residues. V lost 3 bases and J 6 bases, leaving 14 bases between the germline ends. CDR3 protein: CASSIYSGMPGELFF. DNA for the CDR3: TGTGCCAGTAGTATTTATTCGGGGATGCCCGGGGAGCTGTTTTTT.

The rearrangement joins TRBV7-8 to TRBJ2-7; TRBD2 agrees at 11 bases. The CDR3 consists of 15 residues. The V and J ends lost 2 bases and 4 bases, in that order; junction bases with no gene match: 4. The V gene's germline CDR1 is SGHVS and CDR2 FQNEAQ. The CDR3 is CASSLTGTSGYEQYF. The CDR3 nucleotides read TGTGCCAGCAGCTTAACCGGGACTAGCGGTTACGAGCAGTACTTC. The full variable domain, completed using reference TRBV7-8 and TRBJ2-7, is GAGVSQSPRYKVAKRGQDVALRCDPISGHVSLFWYQQALGQGPEFLTYFQNEAQLDKSGLPSDRFFAERPEGSVSTLKIQRTQQEDSAVYLCASSLTGTSGYEQYFGPGTRLTVT.

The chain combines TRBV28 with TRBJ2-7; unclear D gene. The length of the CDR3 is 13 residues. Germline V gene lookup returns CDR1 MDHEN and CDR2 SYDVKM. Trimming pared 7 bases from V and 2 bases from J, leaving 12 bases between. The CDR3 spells CASTVFPTYEQYF. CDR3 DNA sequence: TGTGCCAGCACCGTCTTCCCTACCTACGAGCAGTACTTC.

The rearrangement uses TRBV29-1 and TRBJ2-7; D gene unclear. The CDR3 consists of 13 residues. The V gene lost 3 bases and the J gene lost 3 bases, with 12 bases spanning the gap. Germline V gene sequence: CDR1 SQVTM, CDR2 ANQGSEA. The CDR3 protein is CSVEASPDYEQYF. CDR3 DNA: TGCAGCGTTGAGGCCTCCCCGGACTACGAGCAGTACTTC.

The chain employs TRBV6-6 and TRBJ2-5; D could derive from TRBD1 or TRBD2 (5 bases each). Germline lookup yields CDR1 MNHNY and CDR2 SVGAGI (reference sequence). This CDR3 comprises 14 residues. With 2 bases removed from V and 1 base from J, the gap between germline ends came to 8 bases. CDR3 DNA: TGTGCCAGCAGTTACCGAGGGACCCAAGAGACCCAGTACTTC. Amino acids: CASSYRGTQETQYF.

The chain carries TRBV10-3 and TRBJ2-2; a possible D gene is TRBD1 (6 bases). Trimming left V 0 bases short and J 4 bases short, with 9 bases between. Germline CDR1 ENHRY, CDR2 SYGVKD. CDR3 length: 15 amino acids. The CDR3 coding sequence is TGTGCCATCAGTGAGTCCCAGGGGTTCACCGGGGAGCTGTTTTTT. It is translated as CAISESQGFTGELFF.

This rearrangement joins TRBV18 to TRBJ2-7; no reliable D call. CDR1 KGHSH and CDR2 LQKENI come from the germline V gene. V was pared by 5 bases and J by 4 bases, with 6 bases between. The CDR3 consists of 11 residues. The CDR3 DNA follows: TGTGCCAGCTCAGAGGAATACGAGCAGTACTTC. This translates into CASSEEYEQYF.

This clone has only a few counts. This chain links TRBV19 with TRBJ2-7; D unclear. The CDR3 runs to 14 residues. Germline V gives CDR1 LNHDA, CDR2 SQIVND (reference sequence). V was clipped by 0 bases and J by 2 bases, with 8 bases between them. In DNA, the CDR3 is TGTGCCAGTAGTATAGACAGCCAGACCTACGAGCAGTACTTC. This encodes CASSIDSQTYEQYF. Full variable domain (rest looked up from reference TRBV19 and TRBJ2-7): DGGITQSPKYLFRKEGQNVTLSCEQNLNHDAMYWYRQDPGQGLRLIYYSQIVNDFQKGDIAEGYSVSREKKESFPLTVTSAQKNPTAFYLCASSIDSQTYEQYFGPGTRLTVT.

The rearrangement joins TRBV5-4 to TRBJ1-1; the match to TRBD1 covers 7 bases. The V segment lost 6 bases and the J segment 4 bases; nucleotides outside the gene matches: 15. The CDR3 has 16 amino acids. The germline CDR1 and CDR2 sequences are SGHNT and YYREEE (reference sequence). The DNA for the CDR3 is TGTGCCAGCACACCACCAGGGGGGGAGATTGGCACTGAAGCTTTCTTT. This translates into CASTPPGGEIGTEAFF.